Detailed here is one T cell receptor (beta chain). Its target is not known. This sample was included in a study of somatic mutations in cytotoxic T cells in rheumatoid arthritis. Study-wide results and limits: Patients with rheumatoid arthritis, but not healthy controls, had CD8+ clonality that increased with age.

Using immunoSEQ multiplex PCR, the repertoire was profiled, and TCRdb retains in-frame clones only, with some absent. Of approximately 12,000 clones in the sample, over 70% were seen once. CDR1 and CDR2 from the germline V gene are SGHRS and YFSETQ. The germline V and J ends were trimmed by 0 bases and 8 bases, with 14 bases remaining between them. The CDR3 length is 14 residues. J is TRBJ1-2 and V is TRBV5-1; a possible D gene is TRBD1 (6 bases). What was sequenced was CD8+ T cells sorted from blood. The clonotype comes from a man in his fifties or sixties in good health. CDR3 nucleotides: TGCGCCAGCAGCTTGGCCTCGGCAGGGGTAGGCTACACCTTC. Amino acid sequence: CASSLASAGVGYTF.